The clone carrying this T cell receptor beta chain was seen only a few times. Method: immunoSEQ multiplex PCR; TCRdb's copy keeps in-frame clones and lacks some. This table has roughly 450,000 clones, 90% appearing once. CDR3 length: 14 amino acids. V shed 2 bases and J shed 4 bases, with 11 bases lying between them. CDR1 is SNHLY, CDR2 FYNNEI, per germline. This record belongs to a study of blood T cell repertoires in COVID-19. This receptor was identified in a man younger than 35 who had recovered from COVID-19. This chain uses TRBV2 with TRBJ1-2; D is unresolved. The sample comprised PBMCs or T cells enriched from blood (not recorded which). The chain's CDR3 is CASSELGSLYGYTF. The CDR3 nucleotides read TGTGCCAGCAGTGAATTGGGCAGTCTCTATGGCTACACCTTC. The whole variable domain, remainder taken from reference TRBV2 and TRBJ1-2, is EPEVTQTPSHQVTQMGQEVILRCVPISNHLYFYWYRQILGQKVEFLVSFYNNEISEKSEIFDDQFSVERPDGSNFTLKIRSTKLEDSAMYFCASSELGSLYGYTFGSGTRLTVV.